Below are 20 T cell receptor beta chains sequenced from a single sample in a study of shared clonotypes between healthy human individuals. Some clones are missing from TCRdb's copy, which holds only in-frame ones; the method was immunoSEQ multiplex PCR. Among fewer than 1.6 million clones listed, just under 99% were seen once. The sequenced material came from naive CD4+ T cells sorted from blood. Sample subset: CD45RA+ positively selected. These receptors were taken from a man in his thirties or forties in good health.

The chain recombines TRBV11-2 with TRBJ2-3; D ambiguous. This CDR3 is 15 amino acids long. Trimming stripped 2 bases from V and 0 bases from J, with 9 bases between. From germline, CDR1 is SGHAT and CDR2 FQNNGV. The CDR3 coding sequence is TGTGCCAGCAGCTTAATGCGAACCAGCACAGATACGCAGTATTTT. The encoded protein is CASSLMRTSTDTQYF.

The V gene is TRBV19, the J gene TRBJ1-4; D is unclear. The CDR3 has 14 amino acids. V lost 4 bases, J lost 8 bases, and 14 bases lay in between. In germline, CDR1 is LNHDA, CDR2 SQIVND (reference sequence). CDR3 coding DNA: TGTGCCAGTAGTACCTTTACCGGCGGGGAAAAACTGTTTTTT. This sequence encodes CASSTFTGGEKLFF.

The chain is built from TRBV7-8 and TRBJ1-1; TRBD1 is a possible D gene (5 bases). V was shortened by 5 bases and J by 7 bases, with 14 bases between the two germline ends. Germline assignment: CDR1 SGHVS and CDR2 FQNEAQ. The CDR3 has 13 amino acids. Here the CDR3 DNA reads TGTGCCAGCAGCAAGACAGCTAAACTTGAAGCTTTCTTT. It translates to CASSKTAKLEAFF.

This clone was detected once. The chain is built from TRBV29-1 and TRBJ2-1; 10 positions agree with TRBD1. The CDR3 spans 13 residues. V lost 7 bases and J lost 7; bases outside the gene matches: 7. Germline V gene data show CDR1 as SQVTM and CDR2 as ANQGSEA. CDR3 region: CSAGQGVGNEQFF. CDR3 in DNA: TGCAGCGCCGGACAGGGGGTGGGGAATGAGCAGTTCTTC.

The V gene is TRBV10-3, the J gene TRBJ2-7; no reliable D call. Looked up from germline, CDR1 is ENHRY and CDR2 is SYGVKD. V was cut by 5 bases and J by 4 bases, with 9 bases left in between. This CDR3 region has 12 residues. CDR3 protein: CAISSDGYEQYF. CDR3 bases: TGTGCCATCAGTTCGGACGGGTACGAGCAGTACTTC.

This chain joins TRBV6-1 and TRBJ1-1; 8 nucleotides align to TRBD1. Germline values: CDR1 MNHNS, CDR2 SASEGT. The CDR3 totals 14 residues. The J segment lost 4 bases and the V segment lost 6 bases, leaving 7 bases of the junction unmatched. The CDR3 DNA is TGTGCCAGCAGCCAGACAGGGGTGGCCACTGAAGCTTTCTTT. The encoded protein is CASSQTGVATEAFF.

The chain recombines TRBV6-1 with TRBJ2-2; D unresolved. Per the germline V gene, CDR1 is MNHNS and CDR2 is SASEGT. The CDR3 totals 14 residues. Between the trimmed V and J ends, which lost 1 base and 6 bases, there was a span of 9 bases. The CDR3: CASSEVDLAGELFF. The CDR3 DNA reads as TGTGCCAGCAGTGAAGTAGACCTCGCCGGGGAGCTGTTTTTT.

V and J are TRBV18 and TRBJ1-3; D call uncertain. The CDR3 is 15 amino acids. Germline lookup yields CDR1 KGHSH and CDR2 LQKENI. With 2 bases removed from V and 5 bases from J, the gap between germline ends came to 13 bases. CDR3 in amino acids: CASSPSRSYRNTIYF. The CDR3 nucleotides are TGTGCCAGCTCACCATCCCGCTCCTATAGAAACACCATATATTTT.

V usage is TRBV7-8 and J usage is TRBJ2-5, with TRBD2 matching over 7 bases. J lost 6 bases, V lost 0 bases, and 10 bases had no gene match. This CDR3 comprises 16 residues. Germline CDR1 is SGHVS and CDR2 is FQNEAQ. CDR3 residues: CASSLASGTTHKTQYF. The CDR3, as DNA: TGTGCCAGCAGCTTAGCGTCAGGGACTACCCACAAGACCCAGTACTTC.

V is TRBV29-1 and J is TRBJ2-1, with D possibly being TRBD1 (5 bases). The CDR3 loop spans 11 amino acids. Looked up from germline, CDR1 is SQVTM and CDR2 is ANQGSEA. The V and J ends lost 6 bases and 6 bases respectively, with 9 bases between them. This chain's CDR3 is CSVGRANEQFF. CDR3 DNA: TGCAGCGTCGGCAGGGCCAATGAGCAGTTCTTC.

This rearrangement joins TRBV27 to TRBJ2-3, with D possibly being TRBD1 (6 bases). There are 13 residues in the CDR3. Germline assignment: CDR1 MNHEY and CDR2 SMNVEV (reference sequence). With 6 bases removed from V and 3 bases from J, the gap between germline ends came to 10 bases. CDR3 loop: CASSPGQTDTQYF. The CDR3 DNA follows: TGTGCCAGCAGCCCAGGACAGACAGATACGCAGTATTTT.

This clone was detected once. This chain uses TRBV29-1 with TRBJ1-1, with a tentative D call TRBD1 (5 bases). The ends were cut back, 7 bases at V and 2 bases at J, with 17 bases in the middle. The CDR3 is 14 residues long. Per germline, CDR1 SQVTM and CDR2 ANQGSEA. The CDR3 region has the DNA TGCAGCGCCCACCGGGGGGGTCCAAACACTGAAGCTTTCTTT. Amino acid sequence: CSAHRGGPNTEAFF.

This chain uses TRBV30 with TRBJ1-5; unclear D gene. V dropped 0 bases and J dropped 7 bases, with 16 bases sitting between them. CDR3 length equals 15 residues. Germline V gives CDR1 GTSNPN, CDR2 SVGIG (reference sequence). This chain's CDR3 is CAWSVPGRLGQPQHF. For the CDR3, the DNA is TGTGCCTGGAGTGTACCGGGCAGATTAGGGCAGCCCCAGCATTTT.

CDR3 sequence (DNA): TGTGCCAGCAGCTTATACTTCGGGAACACTGAAGCTTTCTTT. This gives the protein CASSLYFGNTEAFF. The rearrangement joins TRBV11-2 to TRBJ1-1; the D is unclear. The CDR3 is 14 amino acids. Trimming removed 2 bases from V and 1 base from J, with 8 bases in between. Germline V CDR1 and CDR2: SGHAT, FQNNGV.

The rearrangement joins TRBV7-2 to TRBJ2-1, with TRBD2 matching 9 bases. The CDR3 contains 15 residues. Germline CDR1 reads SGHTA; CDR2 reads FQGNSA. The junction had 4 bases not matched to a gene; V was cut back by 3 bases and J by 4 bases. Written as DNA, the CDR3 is TGTGCCAGCAGCTTTAGTCTAGCGGGGTACAATGAGCAGTTCTTC. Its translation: CASSFSLAGYNEQFF.

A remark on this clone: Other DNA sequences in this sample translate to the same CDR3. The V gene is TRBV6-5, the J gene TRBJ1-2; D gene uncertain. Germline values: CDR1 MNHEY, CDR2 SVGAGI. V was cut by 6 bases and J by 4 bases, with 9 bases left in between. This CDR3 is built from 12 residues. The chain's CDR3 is CASRGPSYGYTF. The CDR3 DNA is TGTGCCAGCAGAGGACCGTCCTATGGCTACACCTTC.

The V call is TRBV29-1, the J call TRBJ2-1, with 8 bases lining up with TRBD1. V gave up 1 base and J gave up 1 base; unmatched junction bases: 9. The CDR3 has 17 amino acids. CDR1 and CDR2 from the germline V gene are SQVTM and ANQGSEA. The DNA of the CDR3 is TGCAGCGTTGAAGGGGGAGCAGGGGGCGCTTCCTACAATGAGCAGTTCTTC. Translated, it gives CSVEGGAGGASYNEQFF.

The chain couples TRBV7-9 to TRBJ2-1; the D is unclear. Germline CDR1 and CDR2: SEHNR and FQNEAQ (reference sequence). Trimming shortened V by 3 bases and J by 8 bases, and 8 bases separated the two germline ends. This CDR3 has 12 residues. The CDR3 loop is CASSFLSYEQFF. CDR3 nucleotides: TGTGCCAGCAGCTTTTTAAGTTATGAGCAGTTCTTC.

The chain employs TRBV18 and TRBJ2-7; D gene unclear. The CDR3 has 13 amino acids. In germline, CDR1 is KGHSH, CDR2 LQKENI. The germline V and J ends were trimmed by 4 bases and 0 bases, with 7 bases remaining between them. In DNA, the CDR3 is TGTGCCAGCTCACTGAGTGCCTCCTACGAGCAGTACTTC. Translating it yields CASSLSASYEQYF.

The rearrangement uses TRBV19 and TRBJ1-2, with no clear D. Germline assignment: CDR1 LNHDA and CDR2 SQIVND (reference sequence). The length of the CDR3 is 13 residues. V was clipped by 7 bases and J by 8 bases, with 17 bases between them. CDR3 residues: CASTPADPLGYTF. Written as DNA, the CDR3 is TGTGCCAGTACCCCTGCTGATCCGTTAGGCTACACCTTC. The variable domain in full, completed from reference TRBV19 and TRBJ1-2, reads DGGITQSPKYLFRKEGQNVTLSCEQNLNHDAMYWYRQDPGQGLRLIYYSQIVNDFQKGDIAEGYSVSREKKESFPLTVTSAQKNPTAFYLCASTPADPLGYTFGSGTRLTVV.